This is a list of T cell receptor beta chains from one sample in a study of beta chain features in type 1 diabetes. Measured with immunoSEQ multiplex PCR; TCRdb has only the in-frame clones, and not every one. The data hold more than 300,000 clones, with roughly an eighth observed a single time. What was sequenced was naive CD4+ T cells from blood. The receptor source for this set is a man aged 18 to 30 in good health. The CDR3 runs from the conserved cysteine through the conserved F or W. Fields, in order: V gene, D gene, J gene, clone size, CDR3 protein, CDR3 DNA. D genes are given only for firm matches. The size entry is marked missing in some rows and otherwise reads once, few, many or a size class.

V gene: TRBV6-6; D gene: TRBD1; J gene: TRBJ2-5; clone size: .; CDR3 protein: CASAFQGVFRETQYF; CDR3 DNA: TGTGCCAGCGCATTCCAGGGGGTCTTTAGGGAGACCCAGTACTTC
V gene: TRBV5-8; D gene: .; J gene: TRBJ1-2; clone size: .; CDR3 protein: CASSNYRSGGIYGYTF; CDR3 DNA: TGTGCCAGCAGCAATTACCGGTCAGGTGGAATCTATGGCTACACCTTC
V gene: TRBV11-1; D gene: TRBD2; J gene: TRBJ2-3; clone size: .; CDR3 protein: CASSSPPLGRGGRTDTQYF; CDR3 DNA: TGTGCCAGCAGCTCACCGCCCCTGGGACGGGGGGGACGCACAGATACGCAGTATTTT
V gene: TRBV4-3; D gene: TRBD2; J gene: TRBJ2-1; clone size: .; CDR3 protein: CASSQSPLAALGNEQFF; CDR3 DNA: TGCGCCAGCAGCCAAAGCCCCCTAGCGGCACTCGGCAATGAGCAGTTCTTC
V gene: TRBV4-3; D gene: .; J gene: TRBJ2-1; clone size: .; CDR3 protein: CASSQEGLRNEQFF; CDR3 DNA: TGCGCCAGCAGCCAGGAGGGACTCCGGAATGAGCAGTTCTTC
V gene: TRBV2; D gene: TRBD1; J gene: TRBJ1-5; clone size: few; CDR3 protein: CASSEEAGGGQPQHF; CDR3 DNA: TGTGCCAGCAGTGAGGAGGCAGGGGGAGGACAGCCCCAGCATTTT
V gene: TRBV27; D gene: TRBD2; J gene: TRBJ2-3; clone size: few; CDR3 protein: CASSPGTSGSTRRATQYF; CDR3 DNA: TGTGCCAGCAGTCCGGGGACTAGCGGGTCAACCCGGCGCGCTACGCAGTATTTT
V gene: TRBV28; D gene: .; J gene: TRBJ2-1; clone size: .; CDR3 protein: CASSPHSSGKYNEQFF; CDR3 DNA: TGTGCCAGCAGTCCGCATTCGAGCGGAAAGTACAATGAGCAGTTCTTC
V gene: TRBV5-1; D gene: TRBD1; J gene: TRBJ1-4; clone size: few; CDR3 protein: CASSSEGAASEKLFF; CDR3 DNA: TGCGCCAGCAGCTCTGAGGGGGCGGCTTCTGAAAAACTGTTTTTT
V gene: TRBV28; D gene: TRBD1; J gene: TRBJ2-7; clone size: .; CDR3 protein: CASKNPGQGLGEQYF; CDR3 DNA: TGTGCCAGCAAAAATCCGGGACAGGGCCTCGGTGAGCAGTACTTC
V gene: TRBV29-1; D gene: TRBD2; J gene: TRBJ2-1; clone size: .; CDR3 protein: CSVAGLASYNEQFF; CDR3 DNA: TGCAGCGTTGCGGGACTAGCCTCCTACAATGAGCAGTTCTTC
V gene: TRBV29-1; D gene: TRBD1; J gene: TRBJ1-5; clone size: .; CDR3 protein: CSVAGGVGQPQHF; CDR3 DNA: TGCAGCGTAGCAGGGGGCGTCGGGCAGCCCCAGCATTTT
V gene: TRBV27; D gene: .; J gene: TRBJ2-5; clone size: once; CDR3 protein: CASSFSSTGVRQTQYF; CDR3 DNA: TGTGCCAGCAGTTTCTCCTCGACGGGGGTAAGGCAGACCCAGTACTTC
V gene: TRBV30; D gene: TRBD2; J gene: TRBJ2-1; clone size: .; CDR3 protein: CAWSVLAGYNEQFF; CDR3 DNA: TGTGCCTGGAGTGTATTAGCGGGGTACAATGAGCAGTTCTTC
V gene: TRBV6-1; D gene: TRBD2; J gene: TRBJ2-1; clone size: .; CDR3 protein: CASSLGRGGYNEQFF; CDR3 DNA: TGTGCCAGCAGTTTAGGGCGGGGGGGATACAATGAGCAGTTCTTC
V gene: TRBV18; D gene: .; J gene: TRBJ1-1; clone size: few; CDR3 protein: CASSPGAGAEAFF; CDR3 DNA: TGTGCCAGCTCACCAGGGGCAGGGGCGGAAGCTTTCTTT
V gene: TRBV5-4; D gene: .; J gene: TRBJ2-3; clone size: few; CDR3 protein: CASSFVEGVPGTQYF; CDR3 DNA: TGTGCCAGCAGCTTTGTCGAGGGAGTTCCGGGTACGCAGTATTTT
V gene: TRBV29-1; D gene: .; J gene: TRBJ1-2; clone size: .; CDR3 protein: CSVGTTTREGYTF; CDR3 DNA: TGCAGCGTCGGGACAACCACTCGTGAGGGCTACACCTTC
V gene: TRBV5-1; D gene: .; J gene: TRBJ1-1; clone size: .; CDR3 protein: CASSSNPNSLNTEAFF; CDR3 DNA: TGCGCCAGCAGCTCTAATCCGAATTCCTTGAACACTGAAGCTTTCTTT
V gene: TRBV4-1; D gene: TRBD1; J gene: TRBJ2-1; clone size: .; CDR3 protein: CASSQGWDGTGGNEQFF; CDR3 DNA: TGCGCCAGCAGCCAAGGCTGGGATGGGACAGGGGGAAATGAGCAGTTCTTC
V gene: TRBV7-3; D gene: TRBD2; J gene: TRBJ2-5; clone size: few; CDR3 protein: CASSFWGLAANTGGETQYF; CDR3 DNA: TGTGCCAGCAGCTTCTGGGGACTAGCGGCTAATACGGGGGGAGAGACCCAGTACTTC
V gene: TRBV30; D gene: .; J gene: TRBJ1-1; clone size: .; CDR3 protein: CAWVRGSEAFF; CDR3 DNA: TGTGCCTGGGTCAGGGGATCTGAAGCTTTCTTT
V gene: TRBV30; D gene: .; J gene: TRBJ2-7; clone size: few; CDR3 protein: CAWSDPQGAGGYEQYF; CDR3 DNA: TGTGCCTGGAGTGACCCCCAGGGGGCGGGGGGGTACGAGCAGTACTTC
V gene: TRBV6-5; D gene: TRBD1; J gene: TRBJ1-2; clone size: .; CDR3 protein: CASSRDRGYYGYTF; CDR3 DNA: TGTGCCAGCAGTAGGGACAGGGGTTACTATGGCTACACCTTC
V gene: TRBV18; D gene: .; J gene: TRBJ2-3; clone size: .; CDR3 protein: CASSIRSTGTDTQYF; CDR3 DNA: TGTGCCAGCTCAATTCGGTCAACAGGGACAGATACGCAGTATTTT
V gene: TRBV6-5; D gene: .; J gene: TRBJ1-1; clone size: few; CDR3 protein: CASRPTGHGNTEAFF; CDR3 DNA: TGTGCCAGCAGGCCAACAGGGCACGGGAACACTGAAGCTTTCTTT
V gene: TRBV4-1; D gene: .; J gene: TRBJ2-1; clone size: few; CDR3 protein: CASSQETGSYNEQFF; CDR3 DNA: TGCGCCAGCAGCCAAGAGACAGGTTCCTACAATGAGCAGTTCTTC
V gene: TRBV25-1; D gene: .; J gene: TRBJ2-3; clone size: .; CDR3 protein: CASSEFLSQDTQYF; CDR3 DNA: TGTGCCAGCAGTGAATTTTTGTCCCAGGATACGCAGTATTTT
V gene: TRBV6-5; D gene: .; J gene: TRBJ1-1; clone size: .; CDR3 protein: CASSRDLNTEAFF; CDR3 DNA: TGTGCCAGCAGCCGCGACTTGAACACTGAAGCTTTCTTT
V gene: TRBV9; D gene: TRBD1; J gene: TRBJ2-3; clone size: .; CDR3 protein: CASSVPTGTVTDTQYF; CDR3 DNA: TGTGCCAGCAGCGTGCCAACCGGGACAGTCACAGATACGCAGTATTTT
V gene: TRBV7-9; D gene: TRBD1; J gene: TRBJ2-2; clone size: few; CDR3 protein: CASSKDRDTGELFF; CDR3 DNA: TGTGCCAGCAGCAAGGACAGGGACACCGGGGAGCTGTTTTTT
V gene: TRBV7-2; D gene: TRBD2; J gene: TRBJ2-7; clone size: .; CDR3 protein: CASSPPTSWREQYF; CDR3 DNA: TGTGCCAGCAGCCCGCCGACTAGCTGGAGGGAGCAGTACTTC
V gene: TRBV5-1; D gene: .; J gene: TRBJ1-1; clone size: few; CDR3 protein: CASRLTGQVPEAFF; CDR3 DNA: TGCGCCAGCAGGTTGACAGGCCAAGTCCCTGAAGCTTTCTTT
V gene: TRBV18; D gene: TRBD1; J gene: TRBJ2-5; clone size: .; CDR3 protein: CASSPPSTGPQETQYF; CDR3 DNA: TGTGCCAGCTCACCTCCCTCGACAGGGCCCCAAGAGACCCAGTACTTC
V gene: TRBV7-2; D gene: TRBD2; J gene: TRBJ2-5; clone size: few; CDR3 protein: CASSFLGGSETQYF; CDR3 DNA: TGTGCCAGCAGCTTTCTCGGGGGGTCGGAGACCCAGTACTTC
V gene: TRBV18; D gene: TRBD2; J gene: TRBJ2-7; clone size: few; CDR3 protein: CASSPSGGGSSYEQYF; CDR3 DNA: TGTGCCAGCTCACCCTCCGGGGGGGGTAGCTCCTACGAGCAGTACTTC
V gene: TRBV6-1; D gene: .; J gene: TRBJ2-7; clone size: few; CDR3 protein: CASSVRQGGPYEQYF; CDR3 DNA: TGTGCCAGCAGTGTTCGACAGGGAGGACCCTACGAGCAGTACTTC
V gene: TRBV25-1; D gene: TRBD1; J gene: TRBJ1-5; clone size: few; CDR3 protein: CASSVSGGDHQPQHF; CDR3 DNA: TGTGCCAGCAGTGTCTCAGGGGGTGATCATCAGCCCCAGCATTTT
V gene: TRBV7-3; D gene: TRBD2; J gene: TRBJ2-7; clone size: few; CDR3 protein: CASSLAPGTSGYEQYF; CDR3 DNA: TGTGCCAGCAGCTTAGCCCCCGGGACTAGCGGTTACGAGCAGTACTTC
V gene: TRBV7-3; D gene: TRBD1; J gene: TRBJ1-1; clone size: few; CDR3 protein: CASSIPGQEAFF; CDR3 DNA: TGTGCCAGCAGCATACCGGGACAGGAAGCTTTCTTT
V gene: TRBV5-6; D gene: .; J gene: TRBJ1-1; clone size: .; CDR3 protein: CASSWGGGWTASNTEAFF; CDR3 DNA: TGTGCCAGCAGCTGGGGGGGAGGCTGGACAGCCTCTAACACTGAAGCTTTCTTT
V gene: TRBV6-5; D gene: .; J gene: TRBJ1-1; clone size: .; CDR3 protein: CASRRNRDTEAFF; CDR3 DNA: TGTGCCAGCAGGCGGAACAGGGACACTGAAGCTTTCTTT